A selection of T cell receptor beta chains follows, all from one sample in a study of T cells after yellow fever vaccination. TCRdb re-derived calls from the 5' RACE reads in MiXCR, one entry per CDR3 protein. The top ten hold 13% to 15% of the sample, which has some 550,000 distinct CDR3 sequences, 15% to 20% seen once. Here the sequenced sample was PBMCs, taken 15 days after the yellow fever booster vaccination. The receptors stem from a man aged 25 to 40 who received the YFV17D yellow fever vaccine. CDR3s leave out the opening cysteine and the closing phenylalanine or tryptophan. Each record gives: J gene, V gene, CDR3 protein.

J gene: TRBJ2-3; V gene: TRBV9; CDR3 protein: ARRDADTQY
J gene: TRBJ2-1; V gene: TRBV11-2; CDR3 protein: ASSFIRRTSGYHEQF
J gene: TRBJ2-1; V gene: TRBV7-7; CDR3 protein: ASSLDLAAYNEQF
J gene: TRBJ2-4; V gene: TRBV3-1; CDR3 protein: ASSQPRTRKY
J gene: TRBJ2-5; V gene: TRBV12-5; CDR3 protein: ASGQPGKTQY
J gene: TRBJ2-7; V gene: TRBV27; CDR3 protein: ASRKVVQGFTYEQY
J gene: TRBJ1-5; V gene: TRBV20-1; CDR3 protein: SASDLGGYNFQPQH
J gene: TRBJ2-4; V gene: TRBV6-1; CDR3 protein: ASSEGRGIQY
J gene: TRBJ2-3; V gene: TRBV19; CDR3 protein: ASMRGKADTQY
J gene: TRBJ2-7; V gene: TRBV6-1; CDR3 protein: ASSSRVAGEVNEQY
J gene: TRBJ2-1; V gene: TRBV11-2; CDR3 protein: ASSLDRLAGTGVQF
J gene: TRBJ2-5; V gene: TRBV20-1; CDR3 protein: SAHSTSAETQY
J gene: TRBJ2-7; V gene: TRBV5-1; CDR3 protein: ASSSASGSYEQY
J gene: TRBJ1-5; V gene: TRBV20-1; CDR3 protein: SAPGSGNQPQH
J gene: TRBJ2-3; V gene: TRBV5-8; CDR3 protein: ASSPWTGTDTQY
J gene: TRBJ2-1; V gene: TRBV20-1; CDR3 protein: SANRIVVGGEQF
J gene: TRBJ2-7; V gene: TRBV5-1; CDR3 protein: ASSLTTGTSINEQY
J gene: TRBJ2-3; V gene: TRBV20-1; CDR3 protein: SALTGSYADTQY
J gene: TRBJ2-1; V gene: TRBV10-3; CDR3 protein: AAKRTGSEQF
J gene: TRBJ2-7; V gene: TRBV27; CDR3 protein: ASSFRSSYEQY
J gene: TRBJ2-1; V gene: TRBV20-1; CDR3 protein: SRGGLAGVLDEQF
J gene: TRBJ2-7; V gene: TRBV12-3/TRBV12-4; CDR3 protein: ASSGTPDYEQY
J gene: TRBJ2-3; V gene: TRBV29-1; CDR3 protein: SVGPPGGISLTDTQY
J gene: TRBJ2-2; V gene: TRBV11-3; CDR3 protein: ASSPARGGELF
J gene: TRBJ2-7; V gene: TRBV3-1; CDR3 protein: ASSPASAGAIKQY
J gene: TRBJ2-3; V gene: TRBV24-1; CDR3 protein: ATSAGRASTDTQY